The T cell receptor (beta chain) described here comes from a study of shared clonotypes between healthy human individuals. Germline V gene sequence: CDR1 SGDLS, CDR2 YYNGEE. J gave up 5 bases and V 4 bases, and 5 bases lay outside the gene matches. The CDR3 has 15 amino acids. The protocol was immunoSEQ multiplex PCR, while the TCRdb copy is restricted to in-frame clones and leaves out a portion. The table lists about 2.4 million clones, approximately 94% of them singletons. J is TRBJ2-1 and V is TRBV9; 11 bases map to TRBD2. This clonotype was sampled from a man aged 18-30 years in good health. Some clones in this sample may be carry-over from other donors' samples. Material for sequencing was naive CD4+ T cells from PBMCs. As for subset: CD45RA+ positively selected. CDR3 loop: CASSPGLAGHNEQFF. In nucleotides, the CDR3 is TGTGCCAGCAGCCCAGGACTAGCGGGCCACAATGAGCAGTTCTTC.